What follows is one T cell receptor (beta chain) and its context. Its antigen is not known. This specimen comes from a study of OX40 agonist ivuxolimab in advanced cancers. For the study at large: Three patients, one with hepatocellular carcinoma and two with cutaneous melanoma, achieved partial responses.

Study-level results: In the expanded peripheral T cells, antigen specificity was never determined. By week 6 at 0.1 to 3.0 mg/kg, blood CD4+ and CD8+ T cells had expanded clonally.

V dropped 1 base and J dropped 5 bases, with 11 bases sitting between them. This CDR3 has 14 residues. CDR1 is SEHNR and CDR2 is FQNEAQ in the germline V gene (reference sequence). Assay: immunoSEQ multiplex PCR; the TCRdb copy retains only in-frame clones and omits some. Among tens of thousands of clones listed, about 90% were seen once. The sequences come from CD4+ or CD8+ T cells sorted from blood, collected in a trial of the OX40 agonist ivuxolimab. The chain has TRBV7-9 and TRBJ1-1; D is unresolved. This sequence originates from an adult with an advanced solid tumor such as melanoma, head and neck, liver or kidney cancer. The DNA for the CDR3 is TGTGCCAGCAGCTTAGGAGGAATTACGACTGAAGCTTTCTTT. As protein: CASSLGGITTEAFF.